The rows below give T cell receptor beta chains drawn from one sample of a study of shared clonotypes between healthy human individuals. TCRdb's copy holds only in-frame clones and misses some; the assay was immunoSEQ multiplex PCR. The repertoire includes hundreds of thousands of clones, roughly four fifths of them detected once, and around 11% sits in the top ten. Sequencing was carried out using PBMCs. The receptors come from a woman in her forties in good health. Some clones in this sample may be carry-over from other donors' samples. Each CDR3 is given with its conserved first and last residue. A D gene is named only where the DNA matches it firmly.

length: 14; D: TRBD1; J: TRBJ2-2; V: TRBV2; CDR3: CASRGTGESGELFF
length: 13; D: NA; J: TRBJ1-2; V: TRBV7-9; CDR3: CASSLPGLYGYTF
length: 15; D: NA; J: TRBJ2-3; V: TRBV11-2; CDR3: CASSLIRGSTDTQYF
length: 13; D: NA; J: TRBJ2-5; V: TRBV7-3; CDR3: CASSPTREETQYF
length: 17; D: TRBD1; J: TRBJ2-7; V: TRBV28; CDR3: CASSLIRTGQRLGEQYF
length: 14; D: NA; J: TRBJ2-5; V: TRBV9; CDR3: CASSVAGRQETQYF
length: 15; D: NA; J: TRBJ1-3; V: TRBV19; CDR3: CASSTQDDPANTIYF
length: 17; D: NA; J: TRBJ2-6; V: TRBV19; CDR3: CASSTLGDLSGANVLTF
length: 14; D: NA; J: TRBJ1-4; V: TRBV5-6; CDR3: CASSPQGVVEKLFF
length: 17; D: TRBD2; J: TRBJ2-5; V: TRBV10-3; CDR3: CAISESAAGAVQETQYF
length: 13; D: TRBD1; J: TRBJ1-5; V: TRBV6-1; CDR3: CAIRGRENQPQHF
length: 14; D: NA; J: TRBJ2-5; V: TRBV5-6; CDR3: CASSLGHPQETQYF
length: 13; D: NA; J: TRBJ2-1; V: TRBV7-9; CDR3: CAILRGEYNEQFF
length: 15; D: NA; J: TRBJ1-2; V: TRBV5-1; CDR3: CASSLDRDTNYGYTF
length: 21; D: TRBD1; J: TRBJ2-6; V: TRBV5-1; CDR3: CASSSETGGRGLLSGANVLTF
length: 13; D: NA; J: TRBJ2-7; V: TRBV5-5; CDR3: CASSLVAGLEQYF
length: 14; D: NA; J: TRBJ2-3; V: TRBV2; CDR3: CASRMLTSTDTQYF
length: 15; D: NA; J: TRBJ2-7; V: TRBV13; CDR3: CASSLRLLSGYEQYF
length: 16; D: TRBD1; J: TRBJ2-3; V: TRBV5-4; CDR3: CASSVETGISTDTQYF
length: 14; D: TRBD2; J: TRBJ2-7; V: TRBV6-5; CDR3: CASSRAGTTYEQYF
length: 15; D: NA; J: TRBJ2-7; V: TRBV18; CDR3: CASSPGVDTSYEQYF
length: 15; D: NA; J: TRBJ2-7; V: TRBV6-6; CDR3: CASSYSGGPSYEQYF
length: 16; D: NA; J: TRBJ2-2; V: TRBV5-4; CDR3: CASSLAGRENTGELFF
length: 14; D: NA; J: TRBJ2-7; V: TRBV7-2; CDR3: CASSVPGLTYEQYF
length: 13; D: TRBD1; J: TRBJ1-2; V: TRBV7-3; CDR3: CASSLAAGGGYTF
length: 15; D: TRBD1; J: TRBJ2-5; V: TRBV28; CDR3: CASTVTGSAGWTQYF
length: 16; D: NA; J: TRBJ2-5; V: TRBV27; CDR3: CASSPRSSVRWQTQYF
length: 16; D: NA; J: TRBJ1-5; V: TRBV7-2; CDR3: CASSLVGGWGNQPQHF
length: 13; D: NA; J: TRBJ2-4; V: TRBV2; CDR3: CASMLRGGYIQYF
length: 13; D: TRBD1; J: TRBJ2-5; V: TRBV28; CDR3: CASTSGGDETQYF
length: 13; D: TRBD2; J: TRBJ2-7; V: TRBV30; CDR3: CAWSLAGAYEQYF
length: 16; D: NA; J: TRBJ2-7; V: TRBV4-3; CDR3: CASSHLIGRGPYEQYF
length: 14; D: TRBD1; J: TRBJ1-2; V: TRBV7-3; CDR3: CASSLNRDSYGYTF
length: 16; D: TRBD2; J: TRBJ2-3; V: TRBV6-1; CDR3: CASSVVTAGGPDTQYF
length: 14; D: TRBD2; J: TRBJ2-1; V: TRBV11-2; CDR3: CASSPSGTFGEQFF
length: 12; D: NA; J: TRBJ2-7; V: TRBV30; CDR3: CAWSDSRYEQYF
length: 13; D: NA; J: TRBJ1-5; V: TRBV30; CDR3: CAWADSHNQPQHF
length: 15; D: TRBD2; J: TRBJ2-4; V: TRBV28; CDR3: CASSDLSGAGNIQYF
length: 16; D: NA; J: TRBJ2-7; V: TRBV21-1; CDR3: CASSQGLSGLRAEQYF
length: 12; D: TRBD1; J: TRBJ1-5; V: TRBV30; CDR3: CAWSGGGGPQHF
length: 14; D: NA; J: TRBJ2-1; V: TRBV19; CDR3: CASRPTVTGNEQFF
length: 16; D: NA; J: TRBJ2-1; V: TRBV27; CDR3: CASSSQSKSSYNEQFF
length: 15; D: NA; J: TRBJ2-3; V: TRBV28; CDR3: CASTLGTSGTDTQYF
length: 14; D: NA; J: TRBJ2-1; V: TRBV5-4; CDR3: CASSSAVSYNEQFF